This is a list of T cell receptor beta chains from one sample in a study of patients and donors after allogeneic stem cell transplantation. One entry per CDR3 protein, called by TCRdb with MiXCR from the RT-PCR reads. The sample records some 880,000 distinct CDR3 sequences, about a sixth being singletons. Sequencing was carried out using blood, either unsorted or a sorted T cell fraction (not recorded which). The origin of the receptors is a human donor who was either an allogeneic HSCT recipient or a stem cell or donor lymphocyte infusion donor (not recorded which). It is not recorded whose cells these are; they may come from a transplant donor. Each CDR3 is given with its conserved first and last residue. A D gene is named only where the DNA matches it firmly. Not every row has a clone size; where given, it reads once, few, many or a size class.

cdr3_nt	cdr3_aa	v_call	clone_size	j_call	d_call
TGTGCCTGGAGTGACGGACAGGGAGACTATGGCTACACCTTC	CAWSDGQGDYGYTF	TRBV30	NA	TRBJ1-2	TRBD1
TGTGCCAGCAGCCAATCAGAAAGCGGGGCTAACATTCAGTACTTC	CASSQSESGANIQYF	TRBV11-1	few	TRBJ2-4	TRBD2
TGCAGCGTTGAAGATGGGCGGGAGGGCCGCTTCGAGCAGTACTTC	CSVEDGREGRFEQYF	TRBV29-1	many	TRBJ2-7	TRBD2
TGTGCCAGCAGTCTCAGAGTAACCTACGAGCAGTACTTC	CASSLRVTYEQYF	TRBV12-3/TRBV12-4	few	TRBJ2-7	NA
TGTGCCAGCAGTTACGGGGTGAGAGGCTACGAGCAGTACTTC	CASSYGVRGYEQYF	TRBV6-2/TRBV6-3	NA	TRBJ2-7	NA
TGCGCCAGCAGCATTGGACCGGAGGGGGCCCAGCCCCAGCATTTT	CASSIGPEGAQPQHF	TRBV5-1	NA	TRBJ1-5	TRBD1
TGTGCCACCAGCAGAGGACCCGGGACAGGGGAAGAGACCCAGTACTTC	CATSRGPGTGEETQYF	TRBV15	few	TRBJ2-5	TRBD1
TGCAGTGCTAGGGGGACAGGACAAGGAAACACCATATATTTT	CSARGTGQGNTIYF	TRBV20-1	few	TRBJ1-3	TRBD1
TGTGCCACCAGCAGAGTAGCCAGCAAGGGCAATCAGCCCCAGCATTTT	CATSRVASKGNQPQHF	TRBV15	many	TRBJ1-5	NA
TGTGCCAGCAGGGAAATTAGGGAAAAACTGTTTTTT	CASREIREKLFF	TRBV6-6	few	TRBJ1-4	NA
TGTGCCAGCAGTGACGGTCGCAGGGGTTACACCGGGGAGCTGTTTTTT	CASSDGRRGYTGELFF	TRBV25-1	few	TRBJ2-2	NA
TGTGCCAGTAGTATAGTTGGCGGGAGTGCAGATACGCAGTATTTT	CASSIVGGSADTQYF	TRBV19	few	TRBJ2-3	TRBD2
TGTGCCAGCGCCCGGGAGTTCCACAATGAGCAGTTCTTC	CASAREFHNEQFF	TRBV7-9	few	TRBJ2-1	NA
TGCAGTGCTAGGCAGGGAGGAGAGACCCAGTACTTC	CSARQGGETQYF	TRBV20-1	NA	TRBJ2-5	NA
TGCAGTGCTAGAGCCAGGGACAGGGGCCGCAATCAGCCCCAGCATTTT	CSARARDRGRNQPQHF	TRBV20-1	few	TRBJ1-5	TRBD1
TGTGCCAGCAGCCCCGCCAAGGTAGCGGGTAGCTCCTACGAGCAGTACTTC	CASSPAKVAGSSYEQYF	TRBV4-2	NA	TRBJ2-7	TRBD2
TGTGCCAGCAGTCTCTCTCTAGGGCAGTACAATGAGCAGTTCTTC	CASSLSLGQYNEQFF	TRBV27	once	TRBJ2-1	NA
TGTGCCAGCTCACCAAGATTGGCAGGGGTGGGCGAGCAGTACTTC	CASSPRLAGVGEQYF	TRBV18	few	TRBJ2-7	NA
TGTGCCATCAGAAAACTAGCGGGAGGCACAGATACGCAGTATTTT	CAIRKLAGGTDTQYF	TRBV10-3	NA	TRBJ2-3	TRBD2
TGCAGTGCGGCCCGGGGCATCAATCAGCCCCAGCATTTT	CSAARGINQPQHF	TRBV20-1	few	TRBJ1-5	NA
TGTGCCAGCAGAGCCAGCGGGCGCACAGATACGCAGTATTTT	CASRASGRTDTQYF	TRBV25-1	many	TRBJ2-3	NA
TGTGCCAGCAGCTCCTCTCTAGCGCGGGGAGAAGATACGCAGTATTTT	CASSSSLARGEDTQYF	TRBV7-3	NA	TRBJ2-3	NA
TGTGCCAGCAGCAGACAGGGGCAGCCCCAGCATTTT	CASSRQGQPQHF	TRBV7-9	few	TRBJ1-5	TRBD1
TGTGCCAGCAGTTTCGACACCGGGAATTCACCCCTCCACTTT	CASSFDTGNSPLHF	TRBV27	NA	TRBJ1-6	NA
TGTGCCAGCAGTTTAATAGTCCCCGAGCAGTACTTC	CASSLIVPEQYF	TRBV12-3/TRBV12-4	few	TRBJ2-7	NA
TGTGCCAGCAGTGATTATCCTAGCGGGGGCTCCTACAATGAGCAGTTCTTC	CASSDYPSGGSYNEQFF	TRBV2	NA	TRBJ2-1	TRBD2
TGTGCCAGCAGCCAAGAGGACCACTCTGGAAACACCATATATTTT	CASSQEDHSGNTIYF	TRBV4-2	many	TRBJ1-3	NA
TGCAGTGCTAGATTGCGGGCGTACCAAGAGACCCAGTACTTC	CSARLRAYQETQYF	TRBV20-1	NA	TRBJ2-5	NA
TGCAGTGCTAGCATGGTCTCTGGAAACACCATATATTTT	CSASMVSGNTIYF	TRBV20-1	NA	TRBJ1-3	NA
TGTGCCAGCAGCGTTAGCGGGGGGGGAGATACGCAGTATTTT	CASSVSGGGDTQYF	TRBV12-3/TRBV12-4	NA	TRBJ2-3	TRBD2
TGCAGTGCTAGAGATGTTGCGGGAGGGGCAGATACGCAGTATTTT	CSARDVAGGADTQYF	TRBV20-1	NA	TRBJ2-3	TRBD2
TGTGCCAGCAGAAAGGGGGGACTACCCGGGGAGCTGTTTTTT	CASRKGGLPGELFF	TRBV7-3	NA	TRBJ2-2	NA
TGCGCCAGCAGCTTGGTCGCGGGGGCGAAGGACACCGGGGAGCTGTTTTTT	CASSLVAGAKDTGELFF	TRBV5-1	NA	TRBJ2-2	NA
TGCAGTGCTAGACCTCTCTATCTTGTGACAGCAGTGGACACCATATATTTT	CSARPLYLVTAVDTIYF	TRBV20-1	NA	TRBJ1-3	NA
TGCAGTGCTAGCCGTTCTAGCGGGAGGAATGAGCAGTTCTTC	CSASRSSGRNEQFF	TRBV20-1	NA	TRBJ2-1	TRBD2
TGCGCCAGCAGCCCCGAGCCGGGGGTGTTCTCCGGGGAGCTGTTTTTT	CASSPEPGVFSGELFF	TRBV4-3	many	TRBJ2-2	NA
TGCGCCAGCAGCCAAGATCACCCACTAGCGGGGGGTTGGGAGACCCAGTACTTC	CASSQDHPLAGGWETQYF	TRBV4-3	few	TRBJ2-5	TRBD2
TGTGCCAGCAGTTACCCCTGGACAGCCCACTATGGCTACACCTTC	CASSYPWTAHYGYTF	TRBV6-2/TRBV6-3	few	TRBJ1-2	NA
TGCAGCGTTGAAGATACTGGGAACTATGGCTACACCTTC	CSVEDTGNYGYTF	TRBV29-1	few	TRBJ1-2	NA
TGTGCCAGCAGTCCCCCCCGGGGCGGGGGAAACACAGATACGCAGTATTTT	CASSPPRGGGNTDTQYF	TRBV12-3/TRBV12-4	NA	TRBJ2-3	TRBD2
TGCGCCAAATACGGAGTCGGGGGATTTATGAATAGCAATCAGCCCCAGCATTTT	CAKYGVGGFMNSNQPQHF	TRBV5-1	NA	TRBJ1-5	NA